This T cell receptor beta chain derives from a study of response to subunit inactivated influenza vaccine. CDR3 size: 14 residues. V lost 3 bases to trimming and J lost 5 bases, with 13 bases between them. MiXCR, applied by TCRdb to the RT-PCR reads, yields one record per CDR3 protein. The sample lists roughly 700,000 distinct CDR3 sequences, approximately 14% occurring once. This clonotype was observed many times. The material sequenced was PBMCs from blood, taken approximately 13 days after vaccination. The clonotype comes from a man between 50 and 59 years old who received an inactivated influenza vaccine. This sequence joins TRBV12-3 or TRBV12-4 and TRBJ1-1; D is unclear. The CDR3 nucleotides are TGTGCCAGCAGTTTCGTAGGGTTAGGGACTGAAGCTTTCTTT. Protein product: CASSFVGLGTEAFF.